One TCR beta chain is described in this entry. Its cognate antigen is unknown. Only healthy Caucasians were included as donors. This specimen comes from a study of identical twins. TCRdb reanalysed the 5' RACE reads using MiXCR and keeps one entry per CDR3 protein. The data show around 450,000 distinct CDR3 sequences, approximately 15% seen once. V lost 3 bases and J lost 3; bases outside the gene matches: 3. The CDR3 consists of 14 residues. The germline V gene encodes CDR1 SGHTA and CDR2 FQGNSA. Points from the study as a whole: Weaker excess sharing between twins was seen in beta out-of-frame sequences.

A further study also used this sample, focusing on yellow fever vaccine responses in identical twins.

The sequence was collected from a woman aged 18-29 years in good health. The specimen sequenced was CD4+ T cells sorted from blood. The genes are TRBV7-2 and TRBJ2-3, with 7 positions matching TRBD2. The CDR3 is CASSFGGITDTQYF. The DNA for the CDR3 is TGTGCCAGCAGCTTCGGGGGGATTACAGATACGCAGTATTTT.